The 28 T cell receptor beta chains presented below share a single source sample, sequenced in a study of CD8+ T cells in alopecia areata. Sequencing relied on a cDNA template that was reverse transcribed from extracted RNA. Some clones are missing from TCRdb's copy, which holds only in-frame ones; the method was immunoSEQ multiplex PCR. The table lists approximately 100,000 clones, less than 50% of them singletons. The sample comprised CD4+ T cells sorted from blood. These receptors were taken from a human donor with alopecia areata.

A few counts support this clone. CDR3: CASSVGRAETQYF. CDR3 coding DNA: TGTGCCAGCAGCGTCGGACGTGCCGAGACCCAGTACTTC. This chain uses TRBV11-2 with TRBJ2-5; D remains ambiguous. V gave up 5 bases and J gave up 5 bases, with 12 bases separating them. Germline CDR1 SGHAT, CDR2 FQNNGV. This CDR3 contains 13 residues.

This clone was seen a handful of times. V usage is TRBV7-2 and J usage is TRBJ2-3, with a tentative D call TRBD2 (5 bases). The V gene's germline CDR1 is SGHTA and CDR2 FQGNSA. This CDR3 is built from 12 residues. V shed 3 bases and J shed 4 bases, with 5 bases lying between them. The CDR3 loop is CASSLRADTQYF. CDR3 coding DNA: TGTGCCAGCAGCTTGAGGGCAGATACGCAGTATTTT.

The chain has TRBV2 and TRBJ2-3; D is unresolved. The CDR3 totals 11 residues. Germline lookup yields CDR1 SNHLY and CDR2 FYNNEI. V was clipped by 8 bases and J by 5 bases, with 8 bases between them. The CDR3, as DNA: TGTGCCAGCCTCGGTGGAGATACGCAGTATTTT. This codes for CASLGGDTQYF.

The chain employs TRBV30 and TRBJ2-5; 13 bases align to TRBD2. Germline assignment: CDR1 GTSNPN and CDR2 SVGIG (reference sequence). There are 15 residues in the CDR3. Losses at the gene ends were 0 bases for V and 5 bases for J; bases not matched to a gene: 3. In DNA, the CDR3 is TGTGCCTGGAGTGTTGGACTAGCGGGGGAGGAGACCCAGTACTTC. This gives the protein CAWSVGLAGEETQYF.

This clone has only a few counts. The chain uses TRBV29-1 and TRBJ2-7; no clear D gene. V lost 4 bases and J 9 bases, leaving 19 bases between the germline ends. Germline CDR1 and CDR2: SQVTM and ANQGSEA. The CDR3 is 13 amino acids. CDR3 protein: CSVVGSDLKGQYF. The CDR3 DNA sequence: TGCAGCGTTGTCGGCAGTGACCTCAAGGGGCAGTACTTC.

With regard to this clone: This same CDR3 is encoded by further DNA sequences in the sample. V is TRBV30 and J is TRBJ2-7; 7 bases are shared with TRBD1. The CDR3 covers 12 residues. The germline V gene has CDR1 GTSNPN and CDR2 SVGIG (reference sequence). V was clipped by 0 bases and J by 4 bases; unmatched bases: 0. The CDR3: CAWSVQGYEQYF. The CDR3, as DNA: TGTGCCTGGAGTGTACAGGGGTACGAGCAGTACTTC.

The V and J genes are TRBV28 and TRBJ1-2; D is unresolved. V lost 10 bases, J lost 2 bases, and 17 bases lay in between. Germline CDR1 and CDR2: MDHEN and SYDVKM. This CDR3 region has 14 residues. The CDR3 region is CATRAGSKNYGYTF. In DNA, the CDR3 is TGTGCCACCCGGGCGGGAAGTAAAAACTATGGCTACACCTTC.

This chain uses TRBV30 with TRBJ2-7; 7 bases fit TRBD2. There are 13 residues in the CDR3. CDR1 and CDR2 (germline): GTSNPN, SVGIG (reference sequence). The V gene end was trimmed by 1 base and the J gene end by 7 bases; junction bases not matched to a gene: 7. The CDR3 here is CAWSAGGLREQYF. The CDR3 DNA reads TGTGCCTGGAGTGCGGGAGGCTTGCGGGAGCAGTACTTC. The full variable domain, rest sourced from reference TRBV30 and TRBJ2-7, is SQTIHQWPATLVQPVGSPLSLECTVEGTSNPNLYWYRQAAGRGLQLLFYSVGIGQISSEVPQNLSASRPQDRQFILSSKKLLLSDSGFYLCAWSAGGLREQYFGPGTRLTVT.

The DNA of the CDR3 is TGCGCCAGCAGTTACCCCCCTAACTATGGCTACACCTTC. Its protein product is CASSYPPNYGYTF. V gene TRBV23-1 combines with J gene TRBJ1-2; D is undetermined. TRBV23-1 is filed as an ORF, its function uncertain. This CDR3 region has 13 residues. V lost 5 bases, J lost 0 bases, and 7 bases lay in between.

This clone has more than one count but fewer than ten. The sample carries other DNA sequences with the same CDR3. V usage is TRBV29-1 and J usage is TRBJ1-1, with a tentative D call TRBD1 (5 bases). Germline V gene data show CDR1 as SQVTM and CDR2 as ANQGSEA. The CDR3 length is 11 residues. The CDR3 loop is CSGTVNTEAFF. CDR3 nucleotides: TGCAGTGGGACGGTGAACACTGAAGCTTTCTTT.

The chain recombines TRBV29-1 with TRBJ2-1, with D maybe TRBD2 (5 bases). Germline values: CDR1 SQVTM, CDR2 ANQGSEA. The V gene lost 5 bases and the J gene lost 3 bases, with 11 bases spanning the gap. This CDR3 has 13 amino acids. The CDR3 loop reads CSVRTPVYNEQFF. In DNA form, the CDR3 reads TGCAGCGTTCGGACTCCCGTCTACAATGAGCAGTTCTTC.

The chain couples TRBV30 to TRBJ1-2; the D gene is possibly TRBD1 (5 bases). CDR3 length: 14 amino acids. From germline, CDR1 is GTSNPN and CDR2 SVGIG (reference sequence). Trimming cost V 5 bases and J 0 bases, with 13 bases left between them. CDR3 in amino acids: CAWVPVGANYGYTF. The CDR3 DNA follows: TGTGCCTGGGTACCTGTGGGGGCTAACTATGGCTACACCTTC.

V gene TRBV11-2 combines with J gene TRBJ2-1; TRBD2 is a possible D gene (7 bases). Deletions cut 0 bases from V and 1 base from J, with 13 bases between. CDR1 is SGHAT and CDR2 is FQNNGV in the germline V gene. The CDR3 is 17 residues long. In DNA, the CDR3 is TGTGCCAGCAGCTTAGATGAGGGGGGGGTGTCCTACAATGAGCAGTTCTTC. Amino acids: CASSLDEGGVSYNEQFF. The variable domain in full, completed from reference TRBV11-2 and TRBJ2-1, reads EAGVAQSPRYKIIEKRQSVAFWCNPISGHATLYWYQQILGQGPKLLIQFQNNGVVDDSQLPKDRFSAERLKGVDSTLKIQPAKLEDSAVYLCASSLDEGGVSYNEQFFGPGTRLTVL.

The J gene is TRBJ1-2, the V gene TRBV2; 8 nucleotides line up with TRBD1. The germline V gene encodes CDR1 SNHLY and CDR2 FYNNEI. This CDR3 is 15 amino acids long. The ends lost 6 bases at V and 4 bases at J; junction bases unmatched: 10. CDR3 loop: CASRTTGALVYGYTF. In DNA, the CDR3 is TGTGCCAGCAGGACGACAGGGGCCCTTGTCTATGGCTACACCTTC.

V and J are TRBV9 and TRBJ1-1; TRBD1 agrees at 7 bases. This CDR3 region has 15 residues. J was trimmed by 6 bases and V by 2 bases; bases with no gene match: 10. Per the germline V gene, CDR1 is SGDLS and CDR2 is YYNGEE. Here the CDR3 DNA reads TGTGCCAGCAGCGTTACAGGACAGGAGGCGGCTGAAGCTTTCTTT. It specifies CASSVTGQEAAEAFF.

The rearrangement links TRBV15 to TRBJ2-7; unclear D gene. CDR1 is LNHNV and CDR2 is YYDKDF in the germline V gene (reference sequence). V was shortened by 2 bases and J by 2 bases, with 7 bases between the two germline ends. This CDR3 region has 13 residues. CDR3 in amino acids: CATSRMRTYEQYF. The CDR3 DNA follows: TGTGCCACCAGCAGAATGAGGACCTACGAGCAGTACTTC.

The rearrangement uses TRBV6-5 and TRBJ1-3; no firm D call. Trimming took off 6 bases at V and 2 bases at J, with 14 bases between the two ends. The V gene's germline CDR1 is MNHEY and CDR2 SVGAGI. CDR3 length: 15 amino acids. The CDR3 sequence is CASSKGKATGNTIYF. In nucleotides, the CDR3 is TGTGCCAGCAGCAAGGGAAAGGCTACTGGAAACACCATATATTTT.

In DNA, the CDR3 is TGTGCCAGCAGCAGACAGGCCTTCTACGAGCAGTACTTC. Translated: CASSRQAFYEQYF. The V gene is TRBV4-2, the J gene TRBJ2-7; TRBD1 is a possible D gene (6 bases). In germline, CDR1 is LGHNA, CDR2 YNFKEQ. The CDR3 sequence is 13 residues long. Between the trimmed V and J ends, which lost 5 bases and 3 bases, there was a span of 11 bases.

This sequence joins TRBV6-5 and TRBJ1-1; D perhaps matches TRBD1 (6 bases). The CDR3 extends over 13 amino acids. Trimming pared 6 bases from V and 3 bases from J, leaving 11 bases between. In germline, CDR1 is MNHEY, CDR2 SVGAGI. CDR3 protein: CASSRTDDTEAFF. Here the CDR3 DNA reads TGTGCCAGCAGCAGGACAGACGACACTGAAGCTTTCTTT.

There are a few counts of this clone. The gene calls are TRBV29-1 and TRBJ2-6; D gene ambiguous. The germline V gene encodes CDR1 SQVTM and CDR2 ANQGSEA. Trimming removed 8 bases from V and 0 bases from J, with 8 bases in between. The CDR3 is made up of 13 amino acids. The CDR3 here is CSTQDSGANVLTF. DNA of the CDR3: TGCAGCACCCAAGACTCTGGGGCCAACGTCCTGACTTTC. Full variable domain (missing parts from reference TRBV29-1 and TRBJ2-6): SAVISQKPSRDICQRGTSLTIQCQVDSQVTMMFWYRQQPGQSLTLIATANQGSEATYESGFVIDKFPISRPNLTFSTLTVSNMSPEDSSIYLCSTQDSGANVLTFGAGSRLTVL.

The chain uses TRBV30 and TRBJ1-1; 7 bases map to TRBD1. V shed 4 bases, J shed 0 bases, and the junction held 5 bases outside the gene matches. Germline loops: CDR1 GTSNPN, CDR2 SVGIG (reference sequence). There are 14 residues in the CDR3. The CDR3, as DNA: TGTGCCTGGACTCGGGACAGATTGAACACTGAAGCTTTCTTT. Its translation is CAWTRDRLNTEAFF. Full variable domain (outside the CDR3, taken from reference TRBV30 and TRBJ1-1): SQTIHQWPATLVQPVGSPLSLECTVEGTSNPNLYWYRQAAGRGLQLLFYSVGIGQISSEVPQNLSASRPQDRQFILSSKKLLLSDSGFYLCAWTRDRLNTEAFFGQGTRLTVV.

This clone has just a few counts. The DNA of the CDR3 is TGTGCCAGCAAAACCCAGAACACTGAAGCTTTCTTT. It specifies CASKTQNTEAFF. The chain employs TRBV28 and TRBJ1-1; D gene ambiguous. The CDR3 contains 12 residues. The V gene lost 7 bases and the J gene lost 1 base, with 7 bases spanning the gap. Germline-derived CDR1 and CDR2 are MDHEN and SYDVKM.

The chain links TRBV5-1 to TRBJ2-2; D possibly matches TRBD1 or TRBD2 (5 bases each). The V end lost 4 bases, the J end lost 4 bases, and 14 bases lay between the germline ends. The CDR3 length is 15 residues. CDR1 is SGHRS, CDR2 YFSETQ, per germline. The CDR3 coding sequence is TGCGCCAGCAGCCAAGAGGGACCTACCACCGGGGAGCTGTTTTTT. It yields the protein CASSQEGPTTGELFF.

This chain connects TRBV30 to TRBJ2-7; no reliable D call. The CDR3 totals 16 residues. Trimming took off 4 bases at V and 2 bases at J, with 21 bases between the two ends. Germline values: CDR1 GTSNPN, CDR2 SVGIG (reference sequence). The CDR3 nucleotides are TGTGCCTGGACCAAAAGCTGGGATGGCGCGACCTACGAGCAGTACTTC. This gives the protein CAWTKSWDGATYEQYF.

The rearrangement uses TRBV30 and TRBJ1-3; weak D call: TRBD1 (6 bases). Trimming cost V 4 bases and J 0 bases, with 13 bases left between them. The CDR3 spans 15 residues. CDR1 is GTSNPN and CDR2 is SVGIG in the germline V gene (reference sequence). The CDR3 DNA sequence: TGTGCCTGGACCGCGGACAGTTACTCTGGAAACACCATATATTTT. Its protein product is CAWTADSYSGNTIYF.

The chain carries TRBV30 and TRBJ2-5; TRBD1 matches 7 bases. There are 14 residues in the CDR3. With 4 bases clipped from V and 1 base from J, the junction kept 6 bases outside the gene matches. The V gene's germline CDR1 is GTSNPN and CDR2 SVGIG (reference sequence). CDR3 nucleotides: TGTGCCTGGATGGGCGACAGGGTCCAAGAGACCCAGTACTTC. The encoded protein is CAWMGDRVQETQYF.

In this sample, this clone turned up a few times. This chain connects TRBV28 to TRBJ2-2; possibly TRBD1 or TRBD2 for D (5 bases each). Trimming took 2 bases from V and 5 from J, leaving 6 bases between them. The CDR3 length is 13 residues. Germline CDR1 MDHEN, CDR2 SYDVKM. The chain's CDR3 is CASSLGGTGELFF. CDR3 bases: TGTGCCAGCAGTTTAGGGGGTACCGGGGAGCTGTTTTTT. The entire variable domain, with the rest obtained from reference TRBV28 and TRBJ2-2, is as follows: DVKVTQSSRYLVKRTGEKVFLECVQDMDHENMFWYRQDPGLGLRLIYFSYDVKMKEKGDIPEGYSVSREKKERFSLILESASTNQTSMYLCASSLGGTGELFFGEGSRLTVL.

V is TRBV9 and J is TRBJ1-1, with D perhaps matching TRBD1 (6 bases). The germline CDR1 and CDR2 sequences are SGDLS and YYNGEE. The CDR3 runs 14 residues. Trimming cost V 3 bases and J 1 base, with 10 bases left between them. CDR3 protein: CASSGGHRNTEAFF. The CDR3 DNA reads TGTGCCAGCAGCGGGGGACACAGGAACACTGAAGCTTTCTTT.